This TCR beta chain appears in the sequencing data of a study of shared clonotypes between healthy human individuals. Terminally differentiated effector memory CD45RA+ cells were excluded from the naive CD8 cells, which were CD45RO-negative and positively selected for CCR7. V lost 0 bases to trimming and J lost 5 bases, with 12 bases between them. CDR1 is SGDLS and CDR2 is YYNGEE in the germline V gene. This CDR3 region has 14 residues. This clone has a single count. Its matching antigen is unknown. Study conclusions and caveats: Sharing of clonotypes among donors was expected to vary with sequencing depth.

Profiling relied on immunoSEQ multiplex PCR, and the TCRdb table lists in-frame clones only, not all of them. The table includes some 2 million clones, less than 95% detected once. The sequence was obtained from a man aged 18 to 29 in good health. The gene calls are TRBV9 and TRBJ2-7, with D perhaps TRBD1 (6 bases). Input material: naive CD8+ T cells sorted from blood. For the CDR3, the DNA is TGTGCCAGCAGCGTAGGACAGGAGGAACACGAGCAGTACTTC. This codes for CASSVGQEEHEQYF.